One sample yielded the 24 T cell receptor beta chains listed below, sequenced in a study of response to subunit inactivated influenza vaccine (dated by TCRdb to 2017 to 2018). The sample's time point label, in plain terms: more than 35 days after influenza vaccine administration. The method was RT-PCR. The sequencer was an Illumina HiSeq 2500. The public sequencing data were trimmed at Q25 with fastp and processed into clonotypes with MiXCR by TCRdb, which kept only in-frame beta chains. One record per CDR3 amino acid sequence lists the most common genes and DNA. Recorded for this sample are roughly 570,000 distinct CDR3 sequences; under 15% of them occurred a single time. About an eighth of the sample belongs to the ten largest clones. The sample was PBMCs from blood, taken 40 to 50 days after vaccination. Every receptor here comes from a man aged 45-65 years who received an inactivated influenza vaccine. Donor details come from another sample of the same person, matched by shared clones.

The table lists this clonotype with many counts. The chain combines TRBV5-8 with TRBJ1-1, with D possibly being TRBD1 (6 bases). The V end was cut by 4 bases, the J end by 0 bases, with 16 bases between. The germline V gene has CDR1 SGHTS and CDR2 YDEGEE. This CDR3 is built from 16 residues. The CDR3 DNA reads as TGTGCCAGCAGCGGGACATCCCACGCTTTGAACACTGAAGCTTTCTTT. It codes for CASSGTSHALNTEAFF.

This clonotype was seen a few times. This chain joins TRBV7-9 and TRBJ2-7; D is undetermined. The CDR3 spans 12 residues. Germline lookup yields CDR1 SEHNR and CDR2 FQNEAQ (reference sequence). V was pared by 1 base and J by 7 bases, with 8 bases between. CDR3 DNA: TGTGCCAGCAGCTTAGGGGATTGGGAGCAGTACTTC. Translation: CASSLGDWEQYF.

The table lists this clonotype with many counts. The V and J genes are TRBV20-1 and TRBJ1-3, with D possibly TRBD1 on 6 matching bases. Per the germline V gene, CDR1 is DFQATT and CDR2 is SNEGSKA (reference sequence). The CDR3 extends over 14 amino acids. Deletions cut 0 bases from V and 6 bases from J, with 12 bases between. The CDR3 region is CSARDSGTPNTIYF. CDR3 DNA sequence: TGCAGTGCTAGAGACAGCGGGACACCAAACACCATATATTTT.

This clonotype was seen ten or more times. The chain links TRBV20-1 to TRBJ1-5; a possible D gene is TRBD1 (5 bases). This CDR3 has 12 amino acids. V was shortened by 4 bases and J by 9 bases, with 13 bases between the two germline ends. CDR1 and CDR2 from the germline V gene are DFQATT and SNEGSKA (reference sequence). CDR3 protein: CSATDGAWPQHF. For the CDR3, the DNA is TGCAGTGCTACCGATGGGGCCTGGCCCCAGCATTTT.

There are many counts of this clonotype. The chain couples TRBV6-5 to TRBJ1-6; TRBD1 matches at 7 bases. Germline loops: CDR1 MNHEY, CDR2 SVGAGI. This CDR3 has 16 amino acids. V was clipped by 2 bases and J by 6 bases; unmatched bases: 7. The CDR3 DNA reads TGTGCCAGCAGTTACCAGATGGACAGGAGTAATTCACCCCTCCACTTT. Translated: CASSYQMDRSNSPLHF.

Many counts were recorded for this clonotype. The CDR3 loop is CASSYLKREGETQYF. The CDR3 bases are TGTGCCAGCAGTTACTTGAAGCGGGAGGGAGAGACCCAGTACTTC. The V gene is TRBV6-5, the J gene TRBJ2-5; 10 bases match TRBD2. Unmatched junction bases numbered 3, after V lost 1 base and J lost 4 bases. Germline loops: CDR1 MNHEY, CDR2 SVGAGI. This CDR3 contains 15 residues.

This clonotype was counted between two and nine times. The chain carries TRBV20-1 and TRBJ2-3; D gene ambiguous. Per the germline V gene, CDR1 is DFQATT and CDR2 is SNEGSKA (reference sequence). V lost 0 bases and J 2 bases, leaving 15 bases between the germline ends. This CDR3 is 16 amino acids long. The CDR3 loop is CSARDVADGITDTQYF. Here the CDR3 DNA reads TGCAGTGCTAGAGATGTGGCGGATGGGATCACAGATACGCAGTATTTT.

This clonotype was observed many times. The CDR3 DNA is TGTGCCAGCAGTTTAACATCCCTTCAAGCCTACGAGCAGTACTTC. As protein: CASSLTSLQAYEQYF. The rearrangement links TRBV28 to TRBJ2-7; D uncertain. The germline gives CDR1 MDHEN, CDR2 SYDVKM. V gave up 2 bases and J gave up 2 bases, with 13 bases separating them. The CDR3 has 15 amino acids.

This clonotype has a handful of counts. The chain recombines TRBV6-2 or TRBV6-3 with TRBJ2-5; tentatively, D is TRBD2 (6 bases). Looked up from germline, CDR1 is MNHEY and CDR2 is SVGEGT. The CDR3 has 13 amino acids. Trimming cost V 2 bases and J 6 bases, with 10 bases left between them. CDR3 loop: CASSYGLSQTQYF. The CDR3 region has the DNA TGTGCCAGCAGTTACGGACTAAGTCAGACCCAGTACTTC.

The J gene is TRBJ2-5, the V gene TRBV4-1; a possible D gene is TRBD2 (5 bases). The CDR3 spans 15 residues. The V and J ends lost 0 bases and 7 bases respectively, with 15 bases between them. Looked up from germline, CDR1 is MGHRA and CDR2 is YSYEKL. The CDR3 DNA is TGCGCCAGCAGCCAAGAGTCCGCTAGCTTGGGGACCCAGTACTTC. This translates into CASSQESASLGTQYF.

There are a few counts of this clonotype. CDR3 region: CASSLPSYEQYF. The CDR3 coding sequence is TGTGCCAGCAGCTTACCTTCCTACGAGCAGTACTTC. The chain carries TRBV7-8 and TRBJ2-7; D call uncertain. V was trimmed by 2 bases and J by 1 base, leaving 3 bases between them. The CDR3 totals 12 residues. Germline-derived CDR1 and CDR2 are SGHVS and FQNEAQ. Drawing the rest from reference TRBV7-8 and TRBJ2-7, the complete variable domain is GAGVSQSPRYKVAKRGQDVALRCDPISGHVSLFWYQQALGQGPEFLTYFQNEAQLDKSGLPSDRFFAERPEGSVSTLKIQRTQQEDSAVYLCASSLPSYEQYFGPGTRLTVT.

In this sample, this clonotype turned up a few times. The rearrangement links TRBV12-3 or TRBV12-4 to TRBJ1-4; a weak D match, TRBD1 (5 bases). The CDR3 sequence is 15 residues long. V shed 7 bases and J shed 6 bases, with 18 bases lying between them. The CDR3, as DNA: TGTGCCAGCAAGGGTAACCGGGACGGTTATGAAAAACTGTTTTTT. Encoded protein: CASKGNRDGYEKLFF.

This clonotype was picked up one time. Just one base apart from a much larger clone, this may be a read error. The gene calls are TRBV29-1 and TRBJ2-3, with D possibly being TRBD2 (7 bases). Germline-derived CDR1 and CDR2 are SQVTM and ANQGSEA. The CDR3 length is 15 residues. Here the CDR3 reads CSVEGRGGPGDMQYF. The CDR3, as DNA: TGCAGCGTTGAAGGACGGGGAGGGCCAGGGGATATGCAGTATTTT.

This clonotype showed up many times. The J gene is TRBJ2-1, the V gene TRBV7-3; TRBD2 matches at 7 bases. Trimming took 4 bases from V and 2 from J; bases not matched to a gene: 8. The germline V gene encodes CDR1 SGHTA and CDR2 FQGTGA. This CDR3 has 16 amino acids. The CDR3 protein is CASSSTGGAPYNEQFF. The DNA for the CDR3 is TGTGCCAGCAGCTCCACGGGGGGAGCCCCCTACAATGAGCAGTTCTTC.

This clonotype was recorded many times. The chain is built from TRBV5-1 and TRBJ2-1, with D tentatively TRBD2 (6 bases). V lost 4 bases and J lost 11, with 19 bases in between. The germline CDR1 and CDR2 sequences are SGHRS and YFSETQ. The CDR3 totals 14 residues. The CDR3 DNA reads TGCGCCAGCAGCGCTGACGGGAAGGGAGGAAAGCAGTTCTTC. Its translation: CASSADGKGGKQFF.

This clonotype was observed a handful of times. The CDR3, as DNA: TGTGCCAGCAGTCGTCGACTAGCGGGGGTATCAGATACGCAGTATTTT. This translates into CASSRRLAGVSDTQYF. The rearrangement links TRBV2 to TRBJ2-3; 12 positions agree with TRBD2. This CDR3 comprises 16 residues. Per the germline V gene, CDR1 is SNHLY and CDR2 is FYNNEI. V lost 5 bases to trimming and J lost 4 bases; unmatched junction nucleotides: 7.

This clonotype has more than one count but fewer than ten. The genes are TRBV2 and TRBJ2-7, with D perhaps matching TRBD1 (5 bases). The CDR3 is made up of 14 amino acids. V gave up 4 bases and J gave up 2 bases, with 12 bases separating them. Germline lookup yields CDR1 SNHLY and CDR2 FYNNEI. The CDR3 reads CASSVGEYAYEQYF. The DNA for the CDR3 is TGTGCCAGCAGTGTAGGGGAATACGCCTACGAGCAGTACTTC.

V usage is TRBV10-2 and J usage is TRBJ2-7, with a possible D match to TRBD2 (5 bases). V lost 8 bases, J lost 5 bases, and 16 bases lay in between. The CDR3 is made up of 13 amino acids. Germline CDR1 is WSHSY and CDR2 is SAAADI. CDR3 bases: TGCGCCAGCCTCGGGAATTTTTTCCACGAGCAGTACTTC. This encodes CASLGNFFHEQYF.

The chain is built from TRBV11-2 and TRBJ2-1; 9 bases are shared with TRBD2. V gave up 5 bases and J gave up 7 bases; unmatched junction bases: 9. This CDR3 has 15 amino acids. Germline CDR1 is SGHAT and CDR2 is FQNNGV. In DNA form, the CDR3 reads TGTGCCAGCAGCCGAGTAGCGGGAGTACGGAATGAGCAGTTCTTC. This gives the protein CASSRVAGVRNEQFF.

The V gene is TRBV11-2, the J gene TRBJ2-5; D is unresolved. V was shortened by 5 bases and J by 0 bases, with 13 bases between the two germline ends. Germline CDR1 is SGHAT and CDR2 is FQNNGV. The CDR3 extends over 15 amino acids. In nucleotides, the CDR3 is TGTGCCAGCAGCCAATTAGGAGTGTACCAAGAGACCCAGTACTTC. Protein: CASSQLGVYQETQYF.

The CDR3 DNA is TGTGCCAGCAGGCCGACAGGGGGCAGTGAAGCTTTCTTT. This codes for CASRPTGGSEAFF. The rearrangement joins TRBV12-3 or TRBV12-4 to TRBJ1-1; 10 bases line up with TRBD1. The CDR3 consists of 13 residues. J gave up 7 bases and V 6 bases, and 5 bases lay outside the gene matches.

This clonotype was counted only a few times. The chain uses TRBV4-2 and TRBJ2-5; 12 nucleotides line up with TRBD2. Germline CDR1 LGHNA, CDR2 YNFKEQ. The CDR3 is 18 amino acids. Trimming took 0 bases from V and 1 from J; bases not matched to a gene: 6. CDR3: CASSQDLASGRAQETQYF. CDR3 nucleotide sequence: TGTGCCAGCAGCCAAGATCTGGCTAGCGGGAGGGCCCAAGAGACCCAGTACTTC.

A few counts support this clonotype. The CDR3 bases are TGTGCCAGCAAGCGATCGGGGTCCAGCTCCTACGAGCAGTACTTC. It translates to CASKRSGSSSYEQYF. The chain joins TRBV6-1 to TRBJ2-7; TRBD2 might be the D (5 bases). CDR3 length: 15 residues. The ends were cut back, 7 bases at V and 0 bases at J, with 16 bases in the middle. CDR1 and CDR2 (germline): MNHNS, SASEGT.

The CDR3 nucleotides read TGTGCCAGCAGTCAATGGACAGGGGAGTATGGCTACACCTTC. The encoded protein is CASSQWTGEYGYTF. V is TRBV12-3 or TRBV12-4 and J is TRBJ1-2; 9 positions match TRBD1. V was pared by 5 bases and J by 5 bases, with 6 bases of the junction left unmatched. This CDR3 is built from 14 residues.